This is a list of T cell receptor beta chains from one sample in a study of OX40 agonist ivuxolimab in advanced cancers. Clones were read by immunoSEQ multiplex PCR, and TCRdb kept only the in-frame ones, dropping some. The repertoire holds roughly 24,000 clones, with roughly three quarters as singletons. The sample was CD4+ or CD8+ T cells sorted from blood, taken in a trial of the OX40 agonist ivuxolimab. Source of these receptors: an adult with an advanced solid tumor such as melanoma, head and neck, liver or kidney cancer. The CDR3 runs from the conserved cysteine through the conserved F or W. The size entry is marked missing in some rows and otherwise reads once, few, many or a size class.

v_call: TRBV14; j_call: TRBJ2-3; clone_size: few; cdr3_aa: CASSLPRHTDTQYF
v_call: TRBV7-8; j_call: TRBJ2-1; clone_size: NA; cdr3_aa: CASSQGAVSGANEQFF
v_call: TRBV9; j_call: TRBJ1-1; clone_size: NA; cdr3_aa: CASSVRTGMEAFF
v_call: TRBV9; j_call: TRBJ2-1; clone_size: NA; cdr3_aa: CASSLLGQGYYNEQFF
v_call: TRBV4-1; j_call: TRBJ2-3; clone_size: NA; cdr3_aa: CASSQETSGGISTDTQYF
v_call: TRBV4-1; j_call: TRBJ2-1; clone_size: few; cdr3_aa: CASSLDPGLGSDYNEQFF
v_call: TRBV4-2; j_call: TRBJ2-1; clone_size: few; cdr3_aa: CASSQPLGSARDEQFF
v_call: TRBV5-6; j_call: TRBJ1-2; clone_size: NA; cdr3_aa: CASSLAADGGEGYTF
v_call: TRBV7-6; j_call: TRBJ2-7; clone_size: NA; cdr3_aa: CASTGIYEQYF
v_call: TRBV5-8; j_call: TRBJ1-2; clone_size: NA; cdr3_aa: CASTLSGRGDYGYTF
v_call: TRBV27; j_call: TRBJ2-7; clone_size: NA; cdr3_aa: CASSIYSGSSYEQYF
v_call: TRBV11-2; j_call: TRBJ1-2; clone_size: NA; cdr3_aa: CASSLDPFNYGYTF
v_call: TRBV9; j_call: TRBJ2-1; clone_size: NA; cdr3_aa: CASSVGPSTAPGDEQFF
v_call: TRBV6-1; j_call: TRBJ2-6; clone_size: NA; cdr3_aa: CASRRQTSGANVLTF
v_call: TRBV19; j_call: TRBJ2-6; clone_size: NA; cdr3_aa: CASYLGRDLFSGANVLTF
v_call: TRBV9; j_call: TRBJ1-1; clone_size: few; cdr3_aa: CASSEGTSQAFF